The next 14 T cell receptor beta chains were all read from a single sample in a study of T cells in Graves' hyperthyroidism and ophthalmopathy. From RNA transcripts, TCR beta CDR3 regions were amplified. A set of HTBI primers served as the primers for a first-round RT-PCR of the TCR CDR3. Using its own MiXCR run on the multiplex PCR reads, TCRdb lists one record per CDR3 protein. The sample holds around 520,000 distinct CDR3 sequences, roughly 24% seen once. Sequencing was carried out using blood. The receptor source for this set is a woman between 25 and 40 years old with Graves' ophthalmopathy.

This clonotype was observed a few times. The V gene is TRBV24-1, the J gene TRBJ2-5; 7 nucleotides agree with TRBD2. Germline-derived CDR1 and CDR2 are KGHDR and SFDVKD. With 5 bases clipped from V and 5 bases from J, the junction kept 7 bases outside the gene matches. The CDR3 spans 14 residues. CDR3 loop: CATSAGSGVETQYF. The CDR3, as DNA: TGTGCCACCAGTGCGGGGAGCGGGGTGGAGACCCAGTACTTC.

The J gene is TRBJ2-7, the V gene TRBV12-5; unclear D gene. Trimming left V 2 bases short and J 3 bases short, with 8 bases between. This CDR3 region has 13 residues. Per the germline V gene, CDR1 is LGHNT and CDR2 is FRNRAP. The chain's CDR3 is CASGLYPNYEQYF. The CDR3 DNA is TGTGCTAGTGGTTTGTATCCGAACTACGAGCAGTACTTC.

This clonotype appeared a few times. The CDR3 bases are TGTGCCAGCACCCCGGGGCCTGGAGGCTACGAGCAGTACTTC. It specifies CASTPGPGGYEQYF. The chain has TRBV12-3 or TRBV12-4 and TRBJ2-7; D is possibly TRBD1 or TRBD2 (5 bases each). This CDR3 has 14 residues. The ends were cut back, 7 bases at V and 3 bases at J, with 16 bases in the middle.

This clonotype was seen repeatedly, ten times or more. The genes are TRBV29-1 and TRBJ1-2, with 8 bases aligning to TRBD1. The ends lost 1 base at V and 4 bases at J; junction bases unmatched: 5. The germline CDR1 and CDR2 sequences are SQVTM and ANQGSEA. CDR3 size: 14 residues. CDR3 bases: TGCAGCGTTGAAGCTCAGGGGGCCGCCTATGGCTACACCTTC. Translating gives CSVEAQGAAYGYTF.

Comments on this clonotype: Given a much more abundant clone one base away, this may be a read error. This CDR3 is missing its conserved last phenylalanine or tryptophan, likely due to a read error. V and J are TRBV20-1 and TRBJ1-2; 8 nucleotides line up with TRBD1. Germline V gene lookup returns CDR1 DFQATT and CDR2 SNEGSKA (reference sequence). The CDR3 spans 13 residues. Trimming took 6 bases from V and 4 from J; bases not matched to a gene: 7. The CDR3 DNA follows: TGCAGTGCGCGGGACAGGTACTCCTATGGCTACACCTAC. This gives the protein CSARDRYSYGYTY.

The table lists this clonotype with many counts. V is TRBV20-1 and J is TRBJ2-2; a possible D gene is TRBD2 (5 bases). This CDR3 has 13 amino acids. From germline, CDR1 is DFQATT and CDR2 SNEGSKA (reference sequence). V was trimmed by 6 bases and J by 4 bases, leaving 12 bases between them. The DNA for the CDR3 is TGCAGTGCCCGTTCGGGGAGCACCGGGGAGCTGTTTTTT. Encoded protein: CSARSGSTGELFF.

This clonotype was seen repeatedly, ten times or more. As DNA, the CDR3 is TGCGCCAGCAGTGAAGGGACGAACGAGCAGTACTTC. This encodes CASSEGTNEQYF. The rearrangement joins TRBV10-2 to TRBJ2-7; D is tentatively TRBD1 or TRBD2 (5 bases each). There are 12 residues in the CDR3. Looked up from germline, CDR1 is WSHSY and CDR2 is SAAADI. Trimming cost V 3 bases and J 5 bases, with 8 bases left between them.

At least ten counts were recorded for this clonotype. CDR3 bases: TGTGCCAGCAGCTTAAAGGTGGCAGGGCATGGCTACACCTTC. Translated: CASSLKVAGHGYTF. This rearrangement joins TRBV7-2 to TRBJ1-2, with D possibly TRBD1 on 5 matching bases. The CDR3 has 14 amino acids. Trimming removed 2 bases from V and 6 bases from J, with 13 bases in between. Germline V gives CDR1 SGHTA, CDR2 FQGNSA.

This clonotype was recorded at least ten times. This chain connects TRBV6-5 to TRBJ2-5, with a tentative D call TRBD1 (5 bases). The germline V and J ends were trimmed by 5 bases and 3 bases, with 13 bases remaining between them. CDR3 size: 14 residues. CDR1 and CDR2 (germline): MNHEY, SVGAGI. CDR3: CASSPYDREETQYF. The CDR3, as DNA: TGTGCCAGCAGTCCTTACGACAGAGAAGAGACCCAGTACTTC.

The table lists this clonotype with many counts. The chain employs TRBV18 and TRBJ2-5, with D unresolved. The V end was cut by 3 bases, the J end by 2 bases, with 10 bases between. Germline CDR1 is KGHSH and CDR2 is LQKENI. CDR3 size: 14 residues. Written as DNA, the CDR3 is TGTGCCAGCTCACCGGCGCTGCTTCAAGAGACCCAGTACTTC. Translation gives CASSPALLQETQYF.

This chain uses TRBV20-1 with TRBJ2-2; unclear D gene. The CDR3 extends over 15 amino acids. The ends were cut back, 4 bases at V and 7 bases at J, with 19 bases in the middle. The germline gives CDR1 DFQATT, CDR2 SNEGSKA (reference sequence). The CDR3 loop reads CSATNQAPGFGELFF. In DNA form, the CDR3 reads TGCAGTGCTACCAATCAGGCACCTGGGTTCGGGGAGCTGTTTTTT.

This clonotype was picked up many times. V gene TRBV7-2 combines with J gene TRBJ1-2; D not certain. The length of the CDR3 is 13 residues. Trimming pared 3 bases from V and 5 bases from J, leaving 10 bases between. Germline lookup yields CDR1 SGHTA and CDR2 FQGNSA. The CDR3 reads CASSLGGVYGYTF. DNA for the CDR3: TGTGCCAGCAGCTTGGGCGGGGTTTATGGCTACACCTTC.

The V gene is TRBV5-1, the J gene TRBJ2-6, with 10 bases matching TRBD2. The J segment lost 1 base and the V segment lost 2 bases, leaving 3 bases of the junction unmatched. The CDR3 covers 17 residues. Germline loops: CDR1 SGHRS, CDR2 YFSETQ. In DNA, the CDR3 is TGCGCCAGCAGCTTCGAGCGGGGGGGATCTGGGGCCAACGTCCTGACTTTC. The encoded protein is CASSFERGGSGANVLTF.

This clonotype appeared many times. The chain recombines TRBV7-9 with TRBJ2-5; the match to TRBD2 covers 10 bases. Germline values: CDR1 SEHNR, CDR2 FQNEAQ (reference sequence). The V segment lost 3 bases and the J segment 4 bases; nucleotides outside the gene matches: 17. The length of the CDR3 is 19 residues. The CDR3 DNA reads TGTGCCAGCAGCTTCCCGAGGTCCAGCGGGGGGGCCGTGAGAGAGACCCAGTACTTC. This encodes CASSFPRSSGGAVRETQYF.